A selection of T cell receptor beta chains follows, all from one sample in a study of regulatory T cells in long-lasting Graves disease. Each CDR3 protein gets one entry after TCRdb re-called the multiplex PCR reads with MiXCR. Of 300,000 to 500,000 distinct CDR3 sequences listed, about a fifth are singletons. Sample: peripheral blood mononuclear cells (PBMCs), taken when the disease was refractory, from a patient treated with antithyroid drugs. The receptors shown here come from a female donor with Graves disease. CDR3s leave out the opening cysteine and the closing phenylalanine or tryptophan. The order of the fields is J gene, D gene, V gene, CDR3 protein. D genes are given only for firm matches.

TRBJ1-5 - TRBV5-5 ASSLAGHQPQH
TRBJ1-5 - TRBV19 ASSRDTYSNQPQH
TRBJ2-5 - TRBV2 ASRGAATGETQY
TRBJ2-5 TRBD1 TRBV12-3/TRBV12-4 ASSLDRGGETQY
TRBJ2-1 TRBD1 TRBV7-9 ASSLGQGNYNEQF
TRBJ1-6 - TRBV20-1 SARLGGGARNSPLH
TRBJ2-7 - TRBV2 ASSVGIEQC
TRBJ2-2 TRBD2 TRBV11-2 ASGSGRRYTGELF
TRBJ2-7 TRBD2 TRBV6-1 ASRLAGVFWEQY
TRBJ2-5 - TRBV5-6 ASSLGRAGRTQY
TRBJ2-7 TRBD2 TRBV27 ASSVLPDTSGRAAEQY
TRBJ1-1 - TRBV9 ASSVGSMNTEAF
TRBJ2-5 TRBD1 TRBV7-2 ASSLSPGGQETQY
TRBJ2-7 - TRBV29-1 SVEVSSYEQY
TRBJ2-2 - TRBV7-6 ASSLDLGAVNTGELF
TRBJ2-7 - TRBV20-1 SARDPGGRTYEQY
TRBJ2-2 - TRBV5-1 ASSLSQAVTGGLF
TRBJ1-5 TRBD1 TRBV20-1 SAIRIGQANQPQH
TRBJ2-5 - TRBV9 ASSVAAGRQETQY
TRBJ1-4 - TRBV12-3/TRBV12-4 ASSLDNEKLF
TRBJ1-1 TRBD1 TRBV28 ASSLGGQVKEAF
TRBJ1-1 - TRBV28 ETRGFGTEAF
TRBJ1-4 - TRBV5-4 ASSSGGSGEKLF
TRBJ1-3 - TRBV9 ASSALQGTTSGNTIY
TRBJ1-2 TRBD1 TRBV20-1 SARQTGARVST
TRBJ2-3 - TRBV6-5 ASSYWGSLTDTQY
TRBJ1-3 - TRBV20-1 SAPILGPGDTIY
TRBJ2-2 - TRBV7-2 ASSLPMDSLVAGELF
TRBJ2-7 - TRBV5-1 ASSLGTPDVEQY
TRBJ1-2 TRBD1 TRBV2 ASSERQGHGYT
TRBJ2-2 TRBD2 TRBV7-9 ASSSRPGLAGGISTGELF
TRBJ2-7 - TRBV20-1 SGSSGQKNEQY
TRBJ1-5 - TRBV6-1 ASNRNSNQPQH
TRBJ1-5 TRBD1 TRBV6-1 ASSRVAGGLRSNQPQH
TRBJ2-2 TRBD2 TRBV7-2 ASSPWTSGFTGELF
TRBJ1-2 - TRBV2 ASSAPRTVGRGDGYT
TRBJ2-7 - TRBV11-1 ASSLLSSYEQY
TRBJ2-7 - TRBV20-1 SANKESSYEQY
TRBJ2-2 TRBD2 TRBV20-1 SARAGVVESGELF
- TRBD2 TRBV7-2 ASSLGTSGLDEQF
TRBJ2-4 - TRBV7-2 ASSLDRAGTKNIQY
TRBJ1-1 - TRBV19 ASTDRMNTEAF
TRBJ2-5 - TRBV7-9 ASSSDRQETQY
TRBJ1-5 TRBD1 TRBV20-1 SARGNALTGGSQPQH
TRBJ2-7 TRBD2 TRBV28 ASSLPGGGLYEQY
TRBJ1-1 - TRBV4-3 ASSRHGQNTEAF
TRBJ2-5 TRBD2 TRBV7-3 ASSSGLAGVVQETQY
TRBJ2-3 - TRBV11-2 ASSLAGAVPDTQY
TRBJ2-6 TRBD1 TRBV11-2 ASSLGVRGMPGANVLT
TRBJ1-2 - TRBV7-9 ASSLGQGDVYGYT
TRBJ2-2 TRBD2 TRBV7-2 ASRRTSGPNTGELF
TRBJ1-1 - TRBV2 ASQVRQANTEAF
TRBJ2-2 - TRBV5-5 ASSLAGGGANTGELF
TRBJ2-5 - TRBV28 ASSPGPPFQETQY
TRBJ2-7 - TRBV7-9 ASTLGTKLGEQY
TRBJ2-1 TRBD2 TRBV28 ASSLRLAFYNEQF
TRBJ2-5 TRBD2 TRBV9 ASSVDVAGGETQY
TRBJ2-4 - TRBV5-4 ASSSGLAKDIQY
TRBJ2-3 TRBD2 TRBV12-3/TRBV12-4 ASSYVTSGARDTQY
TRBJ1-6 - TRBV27 ASRRQGPSPLH